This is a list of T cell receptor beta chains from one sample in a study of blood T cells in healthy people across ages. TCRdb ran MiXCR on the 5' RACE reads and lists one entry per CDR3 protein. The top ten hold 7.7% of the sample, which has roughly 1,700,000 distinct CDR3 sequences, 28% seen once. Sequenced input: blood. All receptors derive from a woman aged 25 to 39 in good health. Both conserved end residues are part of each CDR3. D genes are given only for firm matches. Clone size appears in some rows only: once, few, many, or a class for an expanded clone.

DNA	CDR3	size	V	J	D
TGTGCCAGCAGCCTCGGGACAGGATTTGCCGGCACCTTC	CASSLGTGFAGTF	NA	TRBV14	TRBJ1-2	TRBD1
TGCGCCAGCAGAAAAACCGGGACGGGGAATCAGCCCCAGCATTTT	CASRKTGTGNQPQHF	NA	TRBV10-2	TRBJ1-5	NA
TGCAGTGCTAGAGACCGATTACAGACTAGCGGGAAAGAGACCCAGTACTTC	CSARDRLQTSGKETQYF	many	TRBV20-1	TRBJ2-5	TRBD2
TGCAGTGCTAGAGGTCGAACAGGGACACCCTTATCCTACGAGCAGTTCTTC	CSARGRTGTPLSYEQFF	NA	TRBV20-1	TRBJ2-1	NA
TGTGCCAGCACCGACCTCGCCGGGACACTTAACTATGGCTACACCTTC	CASTDLAGTLNYGYTF	few	TRBV7-9	TRBJ1-2	NA
TGCGCCAGCAGCCCGGGACCGTCGGAGGAGACCCAGTACTTC	CASSPGPSEETQYF	NA	TRBV5-1	TRBJ2-5	NA
TGCAGTGCTAGAGCGGGGGCTAGATACAATGAGCAGTTCTTC	CSARAGARYNEQFF	NA	TRBV20-1	TRBJ2-1	NA
TGTGCCAGCAGCAAAGGGACAGCTTACGAGCAGTACTTC	CASSKGTAYEQYF	many	TRBV7-2	TRBJ2-7	TRBD1
TGTGCCAGCTCACGGACAGGGGGCGTCGGGGGGTCCTACGAGCAGTACTTC	CASSRTGGVGGSYEQYF	few	TRBV18	TRBJ2-7	TRBD1
TGTGCCAGCAGCCGGGACTGCAATCAGCCCCAGCATTTT	CASSRDCNQPQHF	few	TRBV21-1	TRBJ1-5	NA
TGTGCCAGCAGCCAAAATCCGGCTGACCAGCCCCAGCATTTT	CASSQNPADQPQHF	NA	TRBV3-1	TRBJ1-5	NA
TGTGCCAGCAGTTTCACGATCTACGAGCAGTACTTC	CASSFTIYEQYF	few	TRBV28	TRBJ2-7	NA
TGTGCCAGCAGAAACGGCCCAGCTAGCGGTTCACCCCTCCACTTT	CASRNGPASGSPLHF	NA	TRBV6-2/TRBV6-3	TRBJ1-6	NA
TGTGCCAGCAGCTTGGGGGGGGTTTTGGTAGCGAACACTGAAGCTTTCTTT	CASSLGGVLVANTEAFF	few	TRBV5-4	TRBJ1-1	NA
TGTGCCACCAGTGACAGACGGTCAAATCAGCCCCAGCATTTT	CATSDRRSNQPQHF	NA	TRBV24-1	TRBJ1-5	NA
TGTGCCAGCATTAATTACCCTTGGGCTAGCGGGGGCTACAATGAGCAGTTCTTC	CASINYPWASGGYNEQFF	many	TRBV12-3/TRBV12-4	TRBJ2-1	TRBD2
TGTGCCAGCAGCACACAGGCGGTCACAGATACGCAGTATTTT	CASSTQAVTDTQYF	few	TRBV12-3/TRBV12-4	TRBJ2-3	NA
TGTGCCAGCACCAAAGACAGGATCACAGATACGCAGTATTTT	CASTKDRITDTQYF	few	TRBV12-3/TRBV12-4	TRBJ2-3	NA
TGCAGTGCTCCTACAGACGGTGACAATCAGCCCCAGCATTTT	CSAPTDGDNQPQHF	few	TRBV20-1	TRBJ1-5	NA
TGCAGCGTACCGGGACTAAACGAGCAGTACTTC	CSVPGLNEQYF	few	TRBV29-1	TRBJ2-7	TRBD2
TGCGCCAGCAGCCCGTCCATGGCCGCCAACTATGGCTACACCTTC	CASSPSMAANYGYTF	few	TRBV5-1	TRBJ1-2	NA
TGTGCCAGCAGTGAGCCAGAACAAGAGACCCAGTACTTC	CASSEPEQETQYF	NA	TRBV25-1	TRBJ2-5	NA
TGTGCCACCAGCAGAGATAAGGGGGCTTCCTACGAGCAGTACTTC	CATSRDKGASYEQYF	many	TRBV15	TRBJ2-7	TRBD1
TGTGCCAGCAGCCCCGATGAAAAACGGTTTTTT	CASSPDEKRFF	NA	TRBV7-9	TRBJ1-4	NA
TGTGCCAGCAGTTACGGCGGGGCCTCCTACGAGCAGTACTTC	CASSYGGASYEQYF	many	TRBV6-5	TRBJ2-7	NA
TGTGCCAGCGGCCCGTCACCCCGCGAGCAGTACTTC	CASGPSPREQYF	many	TRBV7-9	TRBJ2-7	NA
TGTGCCAGCAGCTTAGGATGGTCGGGTACGCCGTCGTACGAGCAGTACTTC	CASSLGWSGTPSYEQYF	NA	TRBV7-9	TRBJ2-7	NA
TGTGCCAGCAGCGTAGGTGTAGGGGGCAATGAGCAGTACTTC	CASSVGVGGNEQYF	NA	TRBV9	TRBJ2-5	TRBD1